These T cell receptor beta chains were read from a single sample in a study of blood T cells in healthy people across ages. In TCRdb, the 5' RACE reads were re-called with MiXCR into one record per CDR3 protein. The sample carries approximately 810,000 distinct CDR3 sequences, around 26% recorded once. The source material was blood. The receptors derive from a woman over 75 in good health. The CDR3 runs from the conserved cysteine through the conserved F or W. The D gene is left open where the match is weak. Size tells how often a clone was seen (once, few, many) or the class of an expanded clone, and some rows leave it out.

TRBJ2-3 NA TRBV11-2 many TGTGCCAGCACCTTAATAGGCCGCACAGATACGCAGTATTTT CASTLIGRTDTQYF
TRBJ2-7 NA TRBV20-1 few TGCAGCGCTATTAGAAGATGGAACGACGAGCAGTACTTC CSAIRRWNDEQYF
TRBJ1-1 TRBD1 TRBV20-1 NA TGCAGTGCTAGCGGCCCGGGACAGGGGGCTTCGATTAACACTGAAGCTTTCTTT CSASGPGQGASINTEAFF
TRBJ2-1 NA TRBV6-2/TRBV6-3 many TGTGCCAGCAGTAATCCTGGGGGGGCCCTCAATGAGCAGTTCTTC CASSNPGGALNEQFF
TRBJ1-1 NA TRBV30 NA TGTGCCTGGAGCTGGACGAGGACCACTGAAGCTTTCTTT CAWSWTRTTEAFF
TRBJ1-6 NA TRBV7-2 many TGTGCCAGCAGCTTAGGCGTACCGAATTCACCCCTCCACTTT CASSLGVPNSPLHF
TRBJ1-2 NA TRBV10-3 NA TGTGCCACCAGTGAGTCGGGACTGCGCTACACCTTC CATSESGLRYTF
TRBJ2-5 NA TRBV6-2/TRBV6-3 many TGTGCCAGCAGTTACTCGCCAGGTAGAGAGACCCAGTACTTC CASSYSPGRETQYF
TRBJ1-2 TRBD1 TRBV20-1 many TGCAGTGCGCGACAGGGGGCGCGGGGCTACACCTTC CSARQGARGYTF
TRBJ2-1 NA TRBV6-2/TRBV6-3 NA TGTGCCAGCAGTTACCCCGGGCTTGATCGGCACGAGCAGTTCTTC CASSYPGLDRHEQFF
TRBJ1-6 NA TRBV7-9 NA TGTGCCAGCAGCAGGGAGGGGAGTAATTCACCCCTCCACTTT CASSREGSNSPLHF
TRBJ2-3 TRBD1 TRBV27 many TGTGCCAGCAGCGGACAGGGGGGACTTGGCACAGATACGCAGTATTTT CASSGQGGLGTDTQYF
TRBJ2-5 TRBD1 TRBV27 NA TGTGCCAGCAGTTTAACCACAGGGGGCTCCCCAGAGACCCAGTACTTC CASSLTTGGSPETQYF
TRBJ2-1 TRBD2 TRBV5-1 NA TGCGCCAGCAGCTTTGGGCGGGGGGGCCAAGACAATGAGCAGTTCTTC CASSFGRGGQDNEQFF
TRBJ2-1 NA TRBV4-3 NA TGCGCCAGCAGCCAGGACCTTCATAAGTCTAATGAGCAGTTCTTC CASSQDLHKSNEQFF
TRBJ1-6 TRBD1 TRBV12-3/TRBV12-4 NA TGTGCCAGCAGGGACAGGGCCGGTGGTTCACCCCTCCACTTT CASRDRAGGSPLHF
TRBJ2-1 TRBD1 TRBV12-3/TRBV12-4 many TGTGCCATCCGGACAGGGAATAATGAGCAGTTCTTC CAIRTGNNEQFF
TRBJ1-5 TRBD1 TRBV20-1 NA TGCAGTGCTAGAGACTCGGGACAGGGGAGCGGTCAGCCCCAGCATTTT CSARDSGQGSGQPQHF
TRBJ2-2 NA TRBV6-2/TRBV6-3 NA TGTGCCAGCACCTTCAGAGGGTGGGGAACCGGGGAGCTGTTTTTT CASTFRGWGTGELFF
TRBJ2-3 TRBD2 TRBV7-2 many TGTGCCAGCAGCCAATCCGGGACTAGCAAATGGTCCACAGATACGCAGTATTTT CASSQSGTSKWSTDTQYF
TRBJ2-2 NA TRBV2 few TGTGCCAGCAGTGAAGCCCCTGGAAACACCGGGGAGCTGTTTTTT CASSEAPGNTGELFF
TRBJ2-7 NA TRBV18 NA TGTGCCAGCTCACCACCGAAGGAGCAGTACTTC CASSPPKEQYF
TRBJ2-7 NA TRBV18 NA TGTGCCAGCTCACCCTCCTCCAATGAGCAGTACTTC CASSPSSNEQYF
TRBJ2-5 TRBD2 TRBV11-2 many TGTGCCAGCAGCGTTGGAGCCAGCGGGGTCCAAACCCAGTACTTC CASSVGASGVQTQYF
TRBJ2-3 NA TRBV28 NA TGTGCCAGCAGTTTATCAGGGGGGGGGCAAAGTACGCAGTATTTT CASSLSGGGQSTQYF
TRBJ1-2 TRBD1 TRBV20-1 NA TGCAGTGCTAGGCCCCCCGGGACAGGGGGCTTAAACTATGGCTACACCTTC CSARPPGTGGLNYGYTF
TRBJ2-5 NA TRBV18 many TGTGCCAGCTCACCACCTTCCAGAGCCAAAGAGACCCAGTACTTC CASSPPSRAKETQYF
TRBJ2-5 TRBD1 TRBV10-3 many TGTGCCATCAGTGAGTCGAGGGGGCTCGGAGAGACCCAGTACTTC CAISESRGLGETQYF
TRBJ1-2 NA TRBV7-2 many TGTGCCAGCAGCTTAGGACGGATCTATGGCTACACCTTC CASSLGRIYGYTF
TRBJ1-1 NA TRBV7-2 many TGTGCCAGCAGCTCCGCCGGGACGGGGAACACTGAAGCTTTCTTT CASSSAGTGNTEAFF
TRBJ1-5 NA TRBV20-1 few TGCAGTGCTACCTCCCAGGCAGGTCGCAATCAGCCCCAGCATTTT CSATSQAGRNQPQHF
TRBJ1-6 NA TRBV7-2 NA TGTGCCAGCAGCTTAGGAGGGGTTAATTCACCCCTCCACTTT CASSLGGVNSPLHF
TRBJ2-1 NA TRBV21-1 NA TGTGCCAGCACCACTCCTCGACAGGGCCAGTTCTTC CASTTPRQGQFF
TRBJ2-3 TRBD2 TRBV7-9 many TGTGCCACCGGCAGGGGACTAGCCTACACAGATACGCAGTATTTT CATGRGLAYTDTQYF
TRBJ2-3 TRBD2 TRBV7-2 many TGTGCCAGCAGGCGGGGGGATCGGGAGACAGATACGCAGTATTTT CASRRGDRETDTQYF
TRBJ2-3 TRBD2 TRBV6-2/TRBV6-3 many TGTGCCAGCAGAACCCACGGGGGGAGCACAGATACGCAGTATTTT CASRTHGGSTDTQYF
TRBJ1-2 TRBD1 TRBV4-1 many TGCGCCAGCAGCCAAGATAGGGCAGGGGGTATCTATGGCTACACCTTC CASSQDRAGGIYGYTF
TRBJ2-5 NA TRBV28 few TGTGCCAGCAGCTTAGCGCCTAAAGAGACCCAGTACTTC CASSLAPKETQYF
TRBJ1-2 NA TRBV20-1 NA TGCAGTGCTAGAGACAGGGTTACCTATGGCTACACCTTC CSARDRVTYGYTF
TRBJ2-2 NA TRBV12-3/TRBV12-4 many TGTGCCAGCAGGGCAGACAGGTTGAACACCGGGGAGCTGTTTTTT CASRADRLNTGELFF
TRBJ1-2 NA TRBV7-2 many TGTGCCAGCAGCTTAGGAGGCGCCGCGGGAGGCTACACCTTC CASSLGGAAGGYTF
TRBJ2-3 NA TRBV7-2 many TGTGCCAGCAGCTTAGGGTGGGGAGTGGATACGCAGTATTTT CASSLGWGVDTQYF
TRBJ2-5 NA TRBV7-2 many TGTGCCAGCAGCTTAGAGGGGGCAACGGGGGGACTGGAGACCCAGTACTTC CASSLEGATGGLETQYF
TRBJ1-2 NA TRBV6-6 many TGTGCCAGCAGTCCGGACGTCCGAGGGGGCTACACCTTC CASSPDVRGGYTF
TRBJ2-5 TRBD2 TRBV11-2 many TGTGCCAGCAGCTCCACCCTAGCGGGTCGAAAGGAGACCCAGTACTTC CASSSTLAGRKETQYF
TRBJ1-4 NA TRBV4-1 NA TGCGCCAGCAGCCCAGGGAGAGAGGCAAAACTGTTTTTT CASSPGREAKLFF
TRBJ1-1 NA TRBV20-1 NA TGCAGTGCGGCGGGACCGATGAACACTGAAGCTTTCTTT CSAAGPMNTEAFF
TRBJ2-1 NA TRBV20-1 NA TGCAGTGCAGCAGGGGCCTTCCCCAACAATGAGCAGTTCTTC CSAAGAFPNNEQFF
TRBJ1-2 NA TRBV6-5 few TGTGCCAGCAGCCAAATACAGGGTGGGGGACCCTATGGCTACACCTTC CASSQIQGGGPYGYTF
TRBJ1-5 NA TRBV5-6 few TGTGCCAGCAGTTTCGGACAGATGAATCAGCCCCAGCATTTT CASSFGQMNQPQHF
TRBJ1-2 TRBD1 TRBV2 many TGTGCCAGCAGTGGGACAGGGCTTTATGGCTACACCTTC CASSGTGLYGYTF